Each of the 21 T cell receptor beta chains below was sequenced from the same sample in a study of shared clonotypes between healthy human individuals. TCRdb's copy holds only in-frame clones and misses some; the assay was immunoSEQ multiplex PCR. The repertoire consists of about 460,000 clones, with roughly four fifths occurring once and the leading ten covering 12%. Sequencing input: PBMCs. Source of these receptors: a middle-aged woman in good health. Some clones in this sample may be carry-over from other donors' samples.

The chain carries TRBV28 and TRBJ2-3; 12 nucleotides align to TRBD1. Germline V gives CDR1 MDHEN, CDR2 SYDVKM. Trimming at V came to 6 bases and at J to 6 bases, leaving 7 bases not matched to a gene. This CDR3 is built from 15 residues. CDR3 DNA sequence: TGTGCCAGCAGCTCCTGGGACAGGGGGCATGATACGCAGTATTTT. Its protein is CASSSWDRGHDTQYF.

With respect to this clone: This likely traces to a read error, being one base from a far larger clone. This chain joins TRBV7-9 and TRBJ2-7; no clear D gene. Germline CDR1 and CDR2: SEHNR and FQNEAQ (reference sequence). The CDR3 loop spans 11 amino acids. V was pared by 5 bases and J by 2 bases, with 4 bases between. This CDR3 is CASSNTYEQYF. The CDR3, as DNA: TGTGCCAGCAGCAACACCTACGAGCAGTACTTC.

The chain couples TRBV21-1 to TRBJ2-4; the D call of TRBD1 is as the table states it, not checked on the DNA. TRBV21-1 is an annotated pseudogene. The CDR3 loop spans 17 amino acids. CDR3 residues: CASSKAGTALAKNIQYF. Here the CDR3 DNA reads TGTGCCAGCAGCAAAGCAGGGACAGCTCTAGCCAAAAACATTCAGTACTTC.

This chain joins TRBV11-1 and TRBJ2-7; no clear D. Trimming shortened V by 5 bases and J by 2 bases, and 13 bases separated the two germline ends. Germline V gene data show CDR1 as SGHAT and CDR2 as FQDESV (reference sequence). This CDR3 comprises 14 residues. The CDR3: CASSETFSAYEQYF. CDR3 sequence (DNA): TGTGCCAGCAGCGAAACGTTTTCCGCCTACGAGCAGTACTTC. The whole variable domain, remainder taken from reference TRBV11-1 and TRBJ2-7, is EAEVAQSPRYKITEKSQAVAFWCDPISGHATLYWYRQILGQGPELLVQFQDESVVDDSQLPKDRFSAERLKGVDSTLKIQPAELGDSAMYLCASSETFSAYEQYFGPGTRLTVT.

The chain recombines TRBV28 with TRBJ1-5; D gene uncertain. The CDR3 is made up of 12 amino acids. Germline loops: CDR1 MDHEN, CDR2 SYDVKM. V lost 8 bases and J 1 base, leaving 6 bases between the germline ends. For the CDR3, the DNA is TGTGCCAGCGAGGAAAGCAATCAGCCCCAGCATTTT. Translating gives CASEESNQPQHF.

Note on this clone: The sample carries other DNA sequences with the same CDR3. The chain links TRBV5-4 to TRBJ2-3; D is uncertain. Deletions cut 0 bases from V and 2 bases from J, with 7 bases between. CDR3 length: 14 residues. Germline values: CDR1 SGHNT, CDR2 YYREEE (reference sequence). CDR3 in amino acids: CASSLAGPTDTQYF. In DNA, the CDR3 is TGTGCCAGCAGCTTGGCAGGCCCCACAGATACGCAGTATTTT.

In this sample, this clone turned up a few times. The rearrangement links TRBV5-4 to TRBJ1-1, with TRBD1 identical over 7 bases. Germline lookup yields CDR1 SGHNT and CDR2 YYREEE (reference sequence). The V segment lost 0 bases and the J segment 5 bases; nucleotides outside the gene matches: 7. The length of the CDR3 is 15 residues. The CDR3 bases are TGTGCCAGCAGCTTGGCCAACAGGGGAAGGACTGAAGCTTTCTTT. This translates into CASSLANRGRTEAFF. Based on the CDR3 plus reference TRBV5-4 and TRBJ1-1, the full variable domain is ETGVTQSPTHLIKTRGQQVTLRCSSQSGHNTVSWYQQALGQGPQFIFQYYREEENGRGNFPPRFSGLQFPNYSSELNVNALELDDSALYLCASSLANRGRTEAFFGQGTRLTVV.

This clone came up many times. This chain uses TRBV28 with TRBJ1-2; possible D gene TRBD1, 6 bases. The CDR3 covers 14 residues. Trimming took off 8 bases at V and 0 bases at J, with 13 bases between the two ends. The germline V gene encodes CDR1 MDHEN and CDR2 SYDVKM. The CDR3 sequence: CASVGTSTNYGYTF. The DNA of the CDR3 is TGTGCCAGCGTGGGGACATCGACTAACTATGGCTACACCTTC.

A note on this clone: A much larger clone differs by one base, so this may be a read error. Since no conserved phenylalanine or tryptophan closes the CDR3, a read error is the likely cause. The V and J genes are TRBV11-1 and TRBJ2-7; TRBD1 matches at 8 bases. V was clipped by 0 bases and J by 0 bases; unmatched bases: 1. This CDR3 has 15 residues. Germline assignment: CDR1 SGHAT and CDR2 FQDESV (reference sequence). The CDR3 spells CASSLATGGSYEQYS. For the CDR3, the DNA is TGTGCCAGCAGCTTAGCAACAGGGGGCTCCTACGAGCAGTACTCC.

Notes on this clone: Other DNA sequences in this specimen translate into the identical CDR3. This chain connects TRBV6-5 to TRBJ2-7; the D is unclear. Germline CDR1 reads MNHEY; CDR2 reads SVGAGI. Trimming stripped 0 bases from V and 2 bases from J, with 2 bases between. This CDR3 region has 12 residues. CDR3 in amino acids: CASSYSPYEQYF. In nucleotides, the CDR3 is TGTGCCAGCAGTTACTCCCCCTACGAGCAGTACTTC.

On this clone itself: A far larger clone is only one base removed, so a read error is likely. V gene TRBV7-8 combines with J gene TRBJ2-7; D unresolved. Germline V gene data show CDR1 as SGHVS and CDR2 as FQNEAQ. V was pared by 1 base and J by 4 bases, with 2 bases between. The CDR3 totals 11 residues. The CDR3 region has the DNA TGTGCCAGCAGCTTAGAATACGAGCAGTACTTC. Protein: CASSLEYEQYF. Full variable domain (rest looked up from reference TRBV7-8 and TRBJ2-7): GAGVSQSPRYKVAKRGQDVALRCDPISGHVSLFWYQQALGQGPEFLTYFQNEAQLDKSGLPSDRFFAERPEGSVSTLKIQRTQQEDSAVYLCASSLEYEQYFGPGTRLTVT.

The genes are TRBV28 and TRBJ2-7, with 12 bases identical to TRBD1. Germline assignment: CDR1 MDHEN and CDR2 SYDVKM. The CDR3 sequence is 15 residues long. Trimming took 6 bases from V and 3 from J; bases not matched to a gene: 6. The CDR3: CASRYGDRGLYEQYF. In DNA form, the CDR3 reads TGTGCCAGCAGGTATGGGGACAGGGGGCTCTACGAGCAGTACTTC.

The rearrangement joins TRBV11-3 to TRBJ2-1; no clear D gene. Germline V gives CDR1 SGHNT, CDR2 YENEEA. The V end lost 1 base, the J end lost 5 bases, and 9 bases lay between the germline ends. The CDR3 extends over 14 amino acids. CDR3 sequence: CASSLVDRDNEQFF. The CDR3 region has the DNA TGTGCCAGCAGCTTAGTGGATAGGGACAATGAGCAGTTCTTC.

The chain employs TRBV2 and TRBJ2-7, with D possibly TRBD2 on 5 matching bases. Germline lookup yields CDR1 SNHLY and CDR2 FYNNEI. V was trimmed by 5 bases and J by 2 bases, leaving 10 bases between them. The length of the CDR3 is 13 residues. The CDR3 sequence is CASSRDYTYEQYF. DNA for the CDR3: TGTGCCAGCAGTCGCGACTACACCTACGAGCAGTACTTC.

This clone occurred once. Written as DNA, the CDR3 is TGTGCCAGCGCTAGCGGGAGGTGGGAGGAGACCCAGTACTTC. This sequence encodes CASASGRWEETQYF. The chain couples TRBV2 to TRBJ2-5; TRBD2 matches at 11 bases. The CDR3 loop spans 14 amino acids. The V and J ends lost 8 bases and 5 bases, in that order; junction bases with no gene match: 7. From germline, CDR1 is SNHLY and CDR2 FYNNEI.

Concerning this clone: A far larger clone is one nucleotide away, so this likely arose from a read error. CDR3 sequence: CASSGRLNEKLFF. As DNA, the CDR3 is TGCGCCAGCAGTGGAAGGTTAAATGAAAAACTGTTTTTT. The rearrangement links TRBV10-2 to TRBJ1-4; D is unresolved. With 4 bases removed from V and 5 bases from J, the gap between germline ends came to 8 bases. Germline CDR1 is WSHSY and CDR2 is SAAADI. The CDR3 spans 13 residues.

The chain carries TRBV7-9 and TRBJ1-4; TRBD1 might be the D (6 bases). This CDR3 has 19 residues. Germline V gene data show CDR1 as SEHNR and CDR2 as FQNEAQ (reference sequence). Trimming cost V 5 bases and J 0 bases, with 22 bases left between them. The CDR3 reads CASSPRTRDTYATNEKLFF. The CDR3 DNA sequence: TGTGCCAGCAGCCCGCGGACGCGGGACACCTATGCAACTAATGAAAAACTGTTTTTT.

This clone occurred a few times. The V call is TRBV9, the J call TRBJ2-5; 8 nucleotides align to TRBD2. The J call is doubtful: the DNA matches TRBJ2-7 better. CDR1 is SGDLS and CDR2 is YYNGEE in the germline V gene. The CDR3 covers 14 residues. CDR3 DNA sequence: TGTGCCAGCAGCGCAGCGGGAGTCCCCTACGAGCAGTACTTC. Amino acid sequence: CASSAAGVPYEQYF.

The V and J genes are TRBV28 and TRBJ2-7, with 13 bases matching TRBD2. With V trimmed by 3 bases and J by 4 bases, 12 bases remained unmatched. The CDR3 contains 18 residues. Germline lookup yields CDR1 MDHEN and CDR2 SYDVKM. As DNA, the CDR3 is TGTGCCAGCAGTTTGGTGGCCCCGGGACTAGCGGGATCGTACGAGCAGTACTTC. It specifies CASSLVAPGLAGSYEQYF.

V and J are TRBV10-3 and TRBJ1-5; maybe TRBD1 (5 bases). The germline V and J ends were trimmed by 4 bases and 5 bases, with 9 bases remaining between them. The V gene's germline CDR1 is ENHRY and CDR2 SYGVKD. The CDR3 spans 13 residues. The CDR3 nucleotides read TGTGCCATCAGTGGAAGCAGGGATCAGCCCCAGCATTTT. This gives the protein CAISGSRDQPQHF.

Remarks on this clone: This may arise from a read error, as a much more abundant clone is one base away. The V call is TRBV9, the J call TRBJ2-5, with 8 bases lining up with TRBD2. V was pared by 0 bases and J by 5 bases, with 6 bases of the junction left unmatched. Germline V gives CDR1 SGDLS, CDR2 YYNGEE. This CDR3 is built from 15 residues. This chain's CDR3 is CASSVVSGLGETQYF. The CDR3 coding sequence is TGTGCCAGCAGCGTAGTTTCGGGACTAGGGGAGACCCAGTACTTC.